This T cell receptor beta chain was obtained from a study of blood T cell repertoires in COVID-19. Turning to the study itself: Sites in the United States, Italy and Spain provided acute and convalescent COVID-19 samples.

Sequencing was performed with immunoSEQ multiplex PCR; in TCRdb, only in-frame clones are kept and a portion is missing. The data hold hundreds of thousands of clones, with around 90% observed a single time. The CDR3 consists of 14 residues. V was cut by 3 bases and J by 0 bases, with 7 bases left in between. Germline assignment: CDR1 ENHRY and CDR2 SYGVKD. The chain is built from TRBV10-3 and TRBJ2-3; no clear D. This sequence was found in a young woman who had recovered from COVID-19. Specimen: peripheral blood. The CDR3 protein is CAISDTTSTDTQYF. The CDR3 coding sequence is TGTGCCATCAGTGACACTACTAGCACAGATACGCAGTATTTT.